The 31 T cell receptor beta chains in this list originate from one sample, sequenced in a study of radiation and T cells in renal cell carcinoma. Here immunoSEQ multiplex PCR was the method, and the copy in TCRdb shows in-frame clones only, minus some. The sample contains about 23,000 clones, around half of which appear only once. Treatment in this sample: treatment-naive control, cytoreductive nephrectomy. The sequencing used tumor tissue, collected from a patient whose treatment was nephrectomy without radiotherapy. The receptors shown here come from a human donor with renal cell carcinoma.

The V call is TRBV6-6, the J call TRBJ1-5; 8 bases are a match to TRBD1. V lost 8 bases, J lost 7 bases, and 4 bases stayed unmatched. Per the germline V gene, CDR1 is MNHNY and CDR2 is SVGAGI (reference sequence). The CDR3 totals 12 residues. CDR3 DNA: TGTGCCAGCTGCGACAGGGGACAGCCCCAGCATTTT. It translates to CASCDRGQPQHF.

CDR3 nucleotides: TGTGCCAGCTCACCCTCAAATAATGAAAAACTGTTTTTT. Protein: CASSPSNNEKLFF. The J gene is TRBJ1-4, the V gene TRBV18, with unresolved D. The CDR3 spans 13 residues. Trimming removed 3 bases at V and 4 bases at J, with 6 bases between. Germline V CDR1 and CDR2: KGHSH, LQKENI.

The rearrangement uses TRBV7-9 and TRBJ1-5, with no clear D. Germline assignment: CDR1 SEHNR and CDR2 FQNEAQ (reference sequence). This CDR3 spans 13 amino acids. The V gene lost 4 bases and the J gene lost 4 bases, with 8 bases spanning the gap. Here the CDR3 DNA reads TGTGCCAGCAGCTCTCACGGAAATCAGCCCCAGCATTTT. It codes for CASSSHGNQPQHF.

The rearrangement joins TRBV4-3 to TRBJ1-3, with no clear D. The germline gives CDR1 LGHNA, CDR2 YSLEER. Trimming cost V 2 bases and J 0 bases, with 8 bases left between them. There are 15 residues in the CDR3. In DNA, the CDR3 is TGCGCCAGCAGCCAACAGATTAGCTCTGGAAACACCATATATTTT. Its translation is CASSQQISSGNTIYF.

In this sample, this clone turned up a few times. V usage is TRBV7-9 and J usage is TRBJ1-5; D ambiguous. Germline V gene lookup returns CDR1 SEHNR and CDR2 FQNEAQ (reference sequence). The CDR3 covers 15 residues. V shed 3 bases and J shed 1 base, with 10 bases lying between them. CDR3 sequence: CASSFGRESNQPQHF. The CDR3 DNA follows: TGTGCCAGCAGCTTCGGGAGGGAGAGCAATCAGCCCCAGCATTTT.

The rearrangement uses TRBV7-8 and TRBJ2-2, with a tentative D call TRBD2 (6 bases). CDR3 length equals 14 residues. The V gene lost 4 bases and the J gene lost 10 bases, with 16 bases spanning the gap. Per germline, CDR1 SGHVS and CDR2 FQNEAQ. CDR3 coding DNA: TGTGCCAGCAGCTACCCGGGACTTCTTGAGGAGCTGTTTTTT. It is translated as CASSYPGLLEELFF.

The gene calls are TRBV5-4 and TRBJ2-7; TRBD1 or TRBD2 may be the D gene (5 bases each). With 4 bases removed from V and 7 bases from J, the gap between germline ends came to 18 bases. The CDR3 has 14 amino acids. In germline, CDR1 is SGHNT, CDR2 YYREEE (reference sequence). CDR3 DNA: TGTGCCAGCAGCACGGGGACCCAGCCGAGGGAGCAGTACTTC. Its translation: CASSTGTQPREQYF.

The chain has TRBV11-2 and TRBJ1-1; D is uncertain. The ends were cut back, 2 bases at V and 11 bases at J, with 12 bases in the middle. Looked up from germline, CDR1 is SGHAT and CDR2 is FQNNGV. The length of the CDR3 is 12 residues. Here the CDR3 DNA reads TGTGCCAGCAGCTTAATGGGGAAAGGGGCTTTCTTT. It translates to CASSLMGKGAFF.

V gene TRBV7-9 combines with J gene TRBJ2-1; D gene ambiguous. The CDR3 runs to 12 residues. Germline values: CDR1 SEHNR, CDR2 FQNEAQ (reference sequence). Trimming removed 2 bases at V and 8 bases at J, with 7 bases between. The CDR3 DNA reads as TGTGCCAGCAGCTTAAGTCGGGATGAGCAGTTCTTC. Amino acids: CASSLSRDEQFF.

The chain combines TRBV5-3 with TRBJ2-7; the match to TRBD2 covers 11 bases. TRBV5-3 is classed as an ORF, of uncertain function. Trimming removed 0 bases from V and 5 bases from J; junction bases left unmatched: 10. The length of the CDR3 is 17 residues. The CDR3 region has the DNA TGTGCCAGAAGCTTGGTAGCGGGGGGGCCATTAGGAAACGAGCAGTACTTC. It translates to CARSLVAGGPLGNEQYF.

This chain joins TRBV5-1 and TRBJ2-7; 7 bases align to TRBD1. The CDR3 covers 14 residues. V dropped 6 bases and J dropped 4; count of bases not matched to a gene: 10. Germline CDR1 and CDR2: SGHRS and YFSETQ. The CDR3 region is CASKVSGGTYEQYF. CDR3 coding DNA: TGCGCCAGCAAAGTTTCAGGGGGTACATACGAGCAGTACTTC.

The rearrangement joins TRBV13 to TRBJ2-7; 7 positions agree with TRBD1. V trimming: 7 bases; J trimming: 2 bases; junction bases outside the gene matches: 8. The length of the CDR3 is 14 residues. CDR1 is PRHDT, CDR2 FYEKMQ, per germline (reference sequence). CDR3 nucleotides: TGTGCCAGCACCAAAACAGGGGTAGCCTACGAGCAGTACTTC. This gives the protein CASTKTGVAYEQYF.

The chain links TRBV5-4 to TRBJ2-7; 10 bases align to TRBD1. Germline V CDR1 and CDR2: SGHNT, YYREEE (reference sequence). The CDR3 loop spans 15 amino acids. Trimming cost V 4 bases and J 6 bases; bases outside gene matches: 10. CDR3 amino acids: CASSGWGQGPGEQYF. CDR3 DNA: TGTGCCAGCAGCGGCTGGGGACAGGGGCCGGGCGAGCAGTACTTC.

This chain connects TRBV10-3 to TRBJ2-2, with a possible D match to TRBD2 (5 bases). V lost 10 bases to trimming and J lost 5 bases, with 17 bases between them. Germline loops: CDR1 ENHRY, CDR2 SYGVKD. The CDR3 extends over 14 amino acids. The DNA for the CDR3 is TGTGCCAGCGAAAGGGAGCGGATGACCGGGGAGCTGTTTTTT. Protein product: CASERERMTGELFF.

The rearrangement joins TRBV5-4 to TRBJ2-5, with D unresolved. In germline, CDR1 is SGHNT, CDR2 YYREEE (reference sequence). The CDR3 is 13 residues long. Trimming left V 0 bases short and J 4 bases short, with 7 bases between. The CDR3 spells CASSLDGSETQYF. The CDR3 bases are TGTGCCAGCAGCTTGGATGGGTCAGAGACCCAGTACTTC.

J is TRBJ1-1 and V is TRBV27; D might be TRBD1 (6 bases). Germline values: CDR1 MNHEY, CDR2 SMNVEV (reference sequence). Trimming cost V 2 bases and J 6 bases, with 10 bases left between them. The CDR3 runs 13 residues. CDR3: CASSLIWTAEAFF. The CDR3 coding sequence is TGTGCCAGCAGTTTAATTTGGACAGCTGAAGCTTTCTTT.

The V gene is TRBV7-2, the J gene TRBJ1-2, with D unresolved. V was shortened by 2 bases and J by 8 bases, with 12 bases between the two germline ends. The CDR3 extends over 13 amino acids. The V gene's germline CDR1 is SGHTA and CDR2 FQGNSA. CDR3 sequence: CASSLYGAGGYTF. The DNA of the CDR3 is TGTGCCAGCAGCTTATATGGCGCGGGGGGCTACACCTTC.

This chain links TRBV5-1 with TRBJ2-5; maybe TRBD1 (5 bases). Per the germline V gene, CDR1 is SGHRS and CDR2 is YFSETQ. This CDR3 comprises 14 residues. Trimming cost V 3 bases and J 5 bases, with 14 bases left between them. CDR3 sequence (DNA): TGCGCCAGCAGCTCGCTGGGGCTTCGGGAGACCCAGTACTTC. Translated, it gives CASSSLGLRETQYF.

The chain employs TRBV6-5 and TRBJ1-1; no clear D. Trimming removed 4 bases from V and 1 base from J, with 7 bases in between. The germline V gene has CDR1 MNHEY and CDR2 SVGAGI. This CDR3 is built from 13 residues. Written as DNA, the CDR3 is TGTGCCAGCAGTTTTCGGCCGAACACTGAAGCTTTCTTT. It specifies CASSFRPNTEAFF.

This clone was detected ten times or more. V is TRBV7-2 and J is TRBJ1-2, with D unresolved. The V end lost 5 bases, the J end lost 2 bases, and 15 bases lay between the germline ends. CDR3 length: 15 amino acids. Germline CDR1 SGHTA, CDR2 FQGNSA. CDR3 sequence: CASSPIHTQNYGYTF. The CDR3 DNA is TGTGCCAGCAGCCCTATACACACACAGAACTATGGCTACACCTTC.

The CDR3 loop is CASSLWDSGANVLTF. CDR3 bases: TGTGCCAGCAGTTTATGGGACTCTGGGGCCAACGTCCTGACTTTC. This sequence joins TRBV27 and TRBJ2-6; no definite D call. V was cut by 1 base and J by 0 bases, with 4 bases left in between. The CDR3 is 15 amino acids. Germline assignment: CDR1 MNHEY and CDR2 SMNVEV (reference sequence).

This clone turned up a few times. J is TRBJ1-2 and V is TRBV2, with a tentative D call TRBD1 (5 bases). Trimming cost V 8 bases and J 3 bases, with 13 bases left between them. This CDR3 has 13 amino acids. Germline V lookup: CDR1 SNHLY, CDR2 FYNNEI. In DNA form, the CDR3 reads TGTGCCAGCCGACCGACAGAATACTATGGCTACACCTTC. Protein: CASRPTEYYGYTF. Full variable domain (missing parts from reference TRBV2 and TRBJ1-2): EPEVTQTPSHQVTQMGQEVILRCVPISNHLYFYWYRQILGQKVEFLVSFYNNEISEKSEIFDDQFSVERPDGSNFTLKIRSTKLEDSAMYFCASRPTEYYGYTFGSGTRLTVV.

CDR3 amino acids: CASSCAGRTGNTIYF. In DNA form, the CDR3 reads TGTGCCAGCAGTTGCGCGGGAAGGACCGGAAACACCATATATTTT. This chain connects TRBV6-7 to TRBJ1-3; no clear D gene. TRBV6-7 is an open reading frame, and its role is uncertain. Trimming stripped 4 bases from V and 4 bases from J, with 14 bases between. The CDR3 runs to 15 residues.

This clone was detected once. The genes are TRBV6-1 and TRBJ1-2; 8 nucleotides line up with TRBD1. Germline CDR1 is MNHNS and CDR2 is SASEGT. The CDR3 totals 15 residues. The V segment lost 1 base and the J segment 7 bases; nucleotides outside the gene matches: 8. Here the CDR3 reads CASSEEPGTGGGYTF. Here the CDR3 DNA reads TGTGCCAGCAGTGAAGAACCCGGGACAGGCGGTGGCTACACCTTC.

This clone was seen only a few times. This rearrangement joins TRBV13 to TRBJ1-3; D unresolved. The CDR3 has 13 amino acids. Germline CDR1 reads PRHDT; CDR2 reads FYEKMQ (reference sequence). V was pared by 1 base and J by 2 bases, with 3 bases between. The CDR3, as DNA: TGTGCCAGCAGCTTAGTTGCTGGAAACACCATATATTTT. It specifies CASSLVAGNTIYF.

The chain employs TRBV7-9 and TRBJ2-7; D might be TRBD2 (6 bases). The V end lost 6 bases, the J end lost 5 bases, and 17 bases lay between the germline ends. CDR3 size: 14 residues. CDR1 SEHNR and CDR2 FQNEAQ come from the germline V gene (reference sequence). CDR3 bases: TGTGCCAGCAGTTCTCCCCGGGGGATGAACGAGCAGTACTTC. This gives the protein CASSSPRGMNEQYF.

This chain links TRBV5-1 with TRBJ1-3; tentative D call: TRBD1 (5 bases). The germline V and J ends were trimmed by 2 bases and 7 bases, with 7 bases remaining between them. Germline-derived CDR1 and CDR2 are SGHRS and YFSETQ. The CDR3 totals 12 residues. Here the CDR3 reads CASSFGDNTIYF. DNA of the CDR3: TGCGCCAGCAGCTTCGGGGACAACACCATATATTTT.

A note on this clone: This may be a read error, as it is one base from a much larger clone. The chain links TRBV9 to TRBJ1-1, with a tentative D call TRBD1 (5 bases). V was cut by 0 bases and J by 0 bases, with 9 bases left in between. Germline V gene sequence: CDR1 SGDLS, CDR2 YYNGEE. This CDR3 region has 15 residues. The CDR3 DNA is TGTGCCAGCAGCGTAGGGGGGACCATGAACACTGAAGCTTTCTTT. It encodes CASSVGGTMNTEAFF.

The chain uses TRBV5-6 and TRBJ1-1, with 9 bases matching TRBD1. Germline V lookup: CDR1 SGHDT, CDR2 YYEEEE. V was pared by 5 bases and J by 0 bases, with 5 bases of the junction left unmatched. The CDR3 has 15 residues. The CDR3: CASRGGQGMNTEAFF. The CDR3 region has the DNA TGTGCCAGCAGGGGAGGACAGGGGATGAACACTGAAGCTTTCTTT.

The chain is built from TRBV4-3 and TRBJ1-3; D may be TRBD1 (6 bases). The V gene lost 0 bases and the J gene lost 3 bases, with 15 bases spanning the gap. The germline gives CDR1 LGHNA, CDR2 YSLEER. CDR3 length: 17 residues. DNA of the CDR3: TGCGCCAGCAGCCAAGATCCCACCGGGGGCGGTGGAAACACCATATATTTT. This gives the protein CASSQDPTGGGGNTIYF.

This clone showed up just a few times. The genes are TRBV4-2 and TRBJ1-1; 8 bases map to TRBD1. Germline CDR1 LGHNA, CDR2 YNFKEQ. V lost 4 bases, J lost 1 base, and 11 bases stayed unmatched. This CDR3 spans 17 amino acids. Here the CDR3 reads CASSPSGQGNKNTEAFF. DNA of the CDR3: TGTGCCAGCAGCCCCTCCGGACAGGGTAATAAGAACACTGAAGCTTTCTTT.